This is a list of T cell receptor beta chains from one sample in a study of beta chain features in type 1 diabetes. Only in-frame clones appear in the TCRdb table, and some are missing; sequencing was by immunoSEQ multiplex PCR. The data show about 620,000 clones, 15% seen once. The sample consisted of naive CD4+ T cells from blood. The receptors were sampled from a man younger than 30 in good health. Each CDR3 is given with its conserved first and last residue. The D gene is left open where the match is weak. Clone size is stated in some rows and not others, as once, few, many or a class when expanded.

j_call,v_call,d_call,clone_size,cdr3_nt,cdr3_aa
TRBJ1-1,TRBV5-4,TRBD1,-,TGTGCCAGCAGCCCGAGGACAGGGTCCATGCACACTGAAGCTTTCTTT,CASSPRTGSMHTEAFF
TRBJ2-5,TRBV6-6,-,few,TGTGCCAGCAGTTACAGGCTAGGGGAGACCCAGTACTTC,CASSYRLGETQYF
TRBJ2-1,TRBV4-2,-,-,TGTGCCAGCAGCCAGACCCGGGTTGGTATGGGATCTAATGAGCAGTTCTTC,CASSQTRVGMGSNEQFF
TRBJ1-1,TRBV25-1,-,-,TGTGCCAGCAGTTCCCCAAAAGGGCCCCCTGAAGCTTTCTTT,CASSSPKGPPEAFF
TRBJ2-5,TRBV15,-,-,TGTGCCACCAGCAGAGGAGGAGGGTGGGAGACCCAGTACTTC,CATSRGGGWETQYF
TRBJ1-2,TRBV30,TRBD1,-,TGTGCCTGGACCAAACAGGGGGCGCGCGGTGGCTACACCTTC,CAWTKQGARGGYTF
TRBJ1-2,TRBV5-1,-,-,TGCGCCAGCAGCTTGAAGGGGACACCACTCTATGGCTACACCTTC,CASSLKGTPLYGYTF
TRBJ2-7,TRBV2,-,-,TGTGCCAGCTGCGAGCAGGGTAGTCCCTACGAGCAGTACTTC,CASCEQGSPYEQYF
TRBJ2-7,TRBV27,TRBD2,-,TGTGCCAGCAGTCCAAGACTAGCGGTCTACGAGCAGTACTTC,CASSPRLAVYEQYF
TRBJ2-1,TRBV5-1,-,-,TGCGCCAGCAGCAACACAGGGAACTCCTACAATGAGCAGTTCTTC,CASSNTGNSYNEQFF
TRBJ2-7,TRBV2,TRBD1,once,TGTGCCAGCAGTAAGGACAGGGCCTACGAGCAGTACTTC,CASSKDRAYEQYF
TRBJ2-3,TRBV11-3,TRBD2,few,TGTGCCAGCAGTATGGTAGCGGGGTCAGATACGCAGTATTTT,CASSMVAGSDTQYF
TRBJ1-2,TRBV28,-,-,TGTGCCAGCAGTTTAAAAGGCTATGGCTACACCTTC,CASSLKGYGYTF
TRBJ2-3,TRBV7-2,-,few,TGTGCCAGCAGCTTTACCGAGTCAGATACGCAGTATTTT,CASSFTESDTQYF
TRBJ1-5,TRBV19,TRBD1,-,TGTGCCAGCGGGAGACAGGGTTGGGGCAATCAGCCCCAGCATTTT,CASGRQGWGNQPQHF
TRBJ2-2,TRBV9,-,-,TGTGCCAGCAGCGACGACGCGTTTACAGGGCTCAGCACCGGGGAGCTGTTTTTT,CASSDDAFTGLSTGELFF
TRBJ2-2,TRBV18,-,-,TGTGCCAGCTCACCACGTGAGGCCGGGGAGCTGTTTTTT,CASSPREAGELFF
TRBJ2-7,TRBV5-1,-,-,TGCGCCAGCACCGACAGTTCCTACGAGCAGTACTTC,CASTDSSYEQYF
TRBJ2-4,TRBV6-5,TRBD2,few,TGTGCCAGCAGTCCTCTAGCGGGGGCAAACATTCAGTACTTC,CASSPLAGANIQYF
TRBJ1-1,TRBV5-4,-,few,TGTGCCAGCAGCCTGAGGCAGCTGGGCACTGAAGCTTTCTTT,CASSLRQLGTEAFF
TRBJ1-2,TRBV30,-,-,TGTGCCCGCGGTCGAGGCACCTATGGCTACACCTTC,CARGRGTYGYTF
TRBJ2-2,TRBV28,-,-,TGTGCCAGCAGTTTCTCGTGGGAACTAAACACCGGGGAGCTGTTTTTT,CASSFSWELNTGELFF
TRBJ1-1,TRBV5-6,-,-,TGTGCCAGCAGCTTGGGGGGCTTCATGAACACTGAAGCTTTCTTT,CASSLGGFMNTEAFF
TRBJ1-3,TRBV7-2,-,-,TGTGCCAGCAGCTTAACAGACTCTGGAAACACCATATATTTT,CASSLTDSGNTIYF
TRBJ1-2,TRBV7-9,-,few,TGTGCCAGCAGCCCGGGGAGAGTTGGTGGACCGAGGAGCTATGGCTACACCTTC,CASSPGRVGGPRSYGYTF
TRBJ2-7,TRBV5-6,-,few,TGTGCCAGCAGCTTTGGAGTCAGCCTCTACGAGCAGTACTTC,CASSFGVSLYEQYF